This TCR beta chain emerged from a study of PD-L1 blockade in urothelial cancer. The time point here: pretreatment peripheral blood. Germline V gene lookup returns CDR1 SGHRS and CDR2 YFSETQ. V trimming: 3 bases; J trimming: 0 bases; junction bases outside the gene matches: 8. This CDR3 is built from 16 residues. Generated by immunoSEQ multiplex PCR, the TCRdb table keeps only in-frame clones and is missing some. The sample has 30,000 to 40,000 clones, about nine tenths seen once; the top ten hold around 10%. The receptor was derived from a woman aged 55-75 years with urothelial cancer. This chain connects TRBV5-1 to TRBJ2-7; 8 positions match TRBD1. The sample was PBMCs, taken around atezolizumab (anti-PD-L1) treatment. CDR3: CASSYTSGTGSYEQYF. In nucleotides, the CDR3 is TGCGCCAGCAGCTACACATCCGGGACAGGCTCCTACGAGCAGTACTTC.